This T cell receptor (beta chain) derives from a study of T cell changes during pregnancy in multiple sclerosis. The data were produced by immunoSEQ multiplex PCR, yet TCRdb's version contains in-frame clones alone and is incomplete. This sample carries roughly 42,000 clones, 91% of them seen once, and the ten largest clones take roughly 0.5%. The CDR3 sequence is 13 residues long. Germline-derived CDR1 and CDR2 are MNHNY and SVGAGI (reference sequence). V was shortened by 7 bases and J by 4 bases, with 13 bases between the two germline ends. The chain joins TRBV6-6 to TRBJ1-2; D unresolved. The specimen comprised CD4+ T cells from peripheral blood mononuclear cells, sampled in the second trimester of pregnancy. The receptor's source is a female donor in good health, enrolled as a control in a pregnancy study. CDR3 amino acids: CASIKSDSYGYTF. CDR3 bases: TGTGCCAGCATAAAATCGGACTCCTATGGCTACACCTTC.